This section outlines one T cell receptor beta chain sequence together with its context. One junction end does not reproduce the germline sequence, and a read error may be involved. This CDR3 has 14 residues. Germline values: CDR1 ENHRY, CDR2 SYGVKD. This sample was included in a study of OX40 agonist ivuxolimab in advanced cancers. Study details: At 0.01 to 10 mg/kg, ivuxolimab was administered intravenously to patients every 2 weeks. Hepatocellular carcinoma, melanoma, renal cell or head and neck cancer occurred in dose-escalation patients. Mean age roughly 65 years, range 23 to 79; 82.7% male. Antecedent anti-PD-1, anti-PD-L1 or anti-CTLA-4 therapy was permissible, with roughly 36% having received some.

Sequencing was performed with immunoSEQ multiplex PCR; in TCRdb, only in-frame clones are kept and a portion is missing. The sample contains 15,000 to 25,000 clones, roughly nine tenths of which appear only once. The rearrangement uses TRBV10-3 and TRBJ2-7; 7 bases fit TRBD1. The specimen comprised CD4+ or CD8+ T cells sorted from blood, sampled in a trial of the OX40 agonist ivuxolimab. The clonotype comes from an adult with an advanced solid tumor such as melanoma, head and neck, liver or kidney cancer. In DNA form, the CDR3 reads TGTGCCAGCAGTTACGCGGACAGGACCTACGAGCAGTACTTC. Residues: CASSYADRTYEQYF.